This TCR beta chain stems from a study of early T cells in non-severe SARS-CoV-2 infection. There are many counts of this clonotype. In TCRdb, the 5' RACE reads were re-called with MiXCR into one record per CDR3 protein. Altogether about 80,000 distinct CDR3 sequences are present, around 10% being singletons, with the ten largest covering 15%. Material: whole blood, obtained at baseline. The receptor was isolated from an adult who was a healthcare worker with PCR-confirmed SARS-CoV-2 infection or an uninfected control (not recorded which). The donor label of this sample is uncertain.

The CDR3 nucleotides read TGCAGCGTCGCAGTTCGGGAGGGCACTGAAGCTTTCTTT. Protein: CSVAVREGTEAFF. The V gene is TRBV29-1, the J gene TRBJ1-1, with D unclear. Germline lookup yields CDR1 SQVTM and CDR2 ANQGSEA. The CDR3 runs to 13 residues. The V end was cut by 6 bases, the J end by 4 bases, with 15 bases between.